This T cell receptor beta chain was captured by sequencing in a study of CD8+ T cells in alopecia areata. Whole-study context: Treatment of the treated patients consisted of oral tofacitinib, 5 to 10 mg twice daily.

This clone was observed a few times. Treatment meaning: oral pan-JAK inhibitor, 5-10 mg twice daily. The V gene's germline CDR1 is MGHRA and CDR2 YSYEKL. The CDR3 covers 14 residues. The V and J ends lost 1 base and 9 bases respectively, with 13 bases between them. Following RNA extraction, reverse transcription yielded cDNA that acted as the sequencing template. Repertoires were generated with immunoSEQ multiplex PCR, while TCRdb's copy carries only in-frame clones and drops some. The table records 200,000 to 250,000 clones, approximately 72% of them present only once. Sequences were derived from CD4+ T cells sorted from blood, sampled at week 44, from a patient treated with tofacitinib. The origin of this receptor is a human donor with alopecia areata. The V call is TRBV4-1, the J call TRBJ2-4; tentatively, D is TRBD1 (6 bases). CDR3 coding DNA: TGCGCCAGCAGCCAAGCTAGTACAGGGTCCATTCAGTACTTC. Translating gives CASSQASTGSIQYF.